Sequencing of this T cell receptor (beta chain) was carried out in a study of blood T cell repertoires in COVID-19. Study-level information: COVID-19 samples collected from the United States, Italy and Spain covered acute and convalescent phases. From T cells, B-cell-depleted T cells, or PBMCs came the material, which was cDNA or gDNA.

In the authors' methods: The assay estimated nucleated cells by amplifying reference gene primers. Sequenced by immunoSEQ multiplex PCR; TCRdb stores in-frame clones only, minus some. V, J and clone size were drawn from that table, and D and trimming were deduced from the DNA. The table shows fewer than 450,000 clones, with around 91% occurring only once. The CDR3 has 14 amino acids. CDR1 is PRHDT and CDR2 is FYEKMQ in the germline V gene (reference sequence). V was pared by 6 bases and J by 5 bases, with 14 bases between. Input material: peripheral blood. The rearrangement links TRBV13 to TRBJ2-1; no firm D call. The source is a woman in her late teens or twenties who had recovered from COVID-19. CDR3 in amino acids: CASSSVTAHNEQFF. The CDR3 nucleotides are TGTGCCAGCAGTTCCGTAACTGCACACAATGAGCAGTTCTTC. The entire variable domain, with the rest obtained from reference TRBV13 and TRBJ2-1, is as follows: AAGVIQSPRHLIKEKRETATLKCYPIPRHDTVYWYQQGPGQDPQFLISFYEKMQSDKGSIPDRFSAQQFSDYHSELNMSSLELGDSALYFCASSSVTAHNEQFFGPGTRLTVL.